This entry lists 31 T cell receptor beta chains sequenced from one sample in a study of blood T cell repertoires in COVID-19. Generated by immunoSEQ multiplex PCR, the TCRdb table keeps only in-frame clones and is missing some. This sample yields 100,000 to 150,000 clones, of which 70% to 80% are seen a single time; 5% to 7.5% belongs to the top ten. The sample was peripheral blood. These receptors were collected from a man between 65 and 79 years old with acute or convalescent COVID-19.

CDR3 sequence: CASSIRIGQGAGQPQHF. CDR3 in DNA: TGTGCCAGTAGTATAAGGATAGGGCAGGGGGCAGGGCAGCCCCAGCATTTT. This chain joins TRBV19 and TRBJ1-5; 8 bases line up with TRBD1. With V trimmed by 2 bases and J by 7 bases, 13 bases remained unmatched. This CDR3 contains 17 residues. Germline lookup yields CDR1 LNHDA and CDR2 SQIVND (reference sequence).

The gene calls are TRBV7-9 and TRBJ2-7, with 7 bases matching TRBD1. Germline loops: CDR1 SEHNR, CDR2 FQNEAQ (reference sequence). The CDR3 runs to 12 residues. The ends lost 5 bases at V and 5 bases at J; junction bases unmatched: 3. CDR3 sequence: CASSRDSHEQYF. The CDR3 DNA sequence: TGTGCCAGCAGCCGGGACAGCCACGAGCAGTACTTC.

The chain joins TRBV5-1 to TRBJ2-3, with 9 bases that match TRBD2. Germline CDR1 reads SGHRS; CDR2 reads YFSETQ. With 3 bases clipped from V and 0 bases from J, the junction kept 8 bases outside the gene matches. CDR3 size: 17 residues. In nucleotides, the CDR3 is TGCGCCAGCAGCTCGACAACTAGCGGGTCTAGCACAGATACGCAGTATTTT. Protein sequence: CASSSTTSGSSTDTQYF.

This clone was detected only once. This chain links TRBV27 with TRBJ1-2; no clear D gene. Germline V lookup: CDR1 MNHEY, CDR2 SMNVEV (reference sequence). Trimming shortened V by 2 bases and J by 6 bases, and 25 bases separated the two germline ends. The CDR3 runs 18 residues. The CDR3 DNA reads TGTGCCAGCAGTTTAAGGGCGGGCGGTACAAATACTGGGCATGGCTACACCTTC. Residues: CASSLRAGGTNTGHGYTF.

The rearrangement joins TRBV5-1 to TRBJ2-2; TRBD1 matches at 11 bases. Per germline, CDR1 SGHRS and CDR2 YFSETQ. This CDR3 is built from 14 residues. The trim removed 4 bases at V and 6 bases at J, leaving 2 bases unmatched. In DNA form, the CDR3 reads TGCGCCAGCAGCGCGGGACAGGGGGCCGGGGAGCTGTTTTTT. This encodes CASSAGQGAGELFF.

The J gene is TRBJ2-3, the V gene TRBV5-1; 7 nucleotides agree with TRBD2. This CDR3 is built from 16 residues. The germline V gene has CDR1 SGHRS and CDR2 YFSETQ. V shed 0 bases and J 2 bases; nucleotides not matched to a gene: 6. The CDR3 spells CASSLALAVFTDTQYF. The CDR3 coding sequence is TGCGCCAGCAGCTTGGCTCTAGCGGTATTCACAGATACGCAGTATTTT.

This chain uses TRBV19 with TRBJ2-7; possibly TRBD1 for D (5 bases). Germline CDR1 is LNHDA and CDR2 is SQIVND (reference sequence). The CDR3 totals 13 residues. The V gene lost 4 bases and the J gene lost 2 bases, with 9 bases spanning the gap. The CDR3 DNA sequence: TGTGCCAGTAGTACAGGGTCCCCCTACGAGCAGTACTTC. It translates to CASSTGSPYEQYF.

This clone has more than one count but fewer than ten. CDR3: CASSLGELSETQYF. CDR3 in DNA: TGTGCCAGCAGCTTAGGAGAGTTGTCGGAGACCCAGTACTTC. The gene calls are TRBV5-6 and TRBJ2-5; D gene uncertain. The ends were cut back, 2 bases at V and 5 bases at J, with 13 bases in the middle. The CDR3 runs to 14 residues. Per the germline V gene, CDR1 is SGHDT and CDR2 is YYEEEE.

This chain links TRBV27 with TRBJ2-2; tentatively, D is TRBD2 (5 bases). CDR1 is MNHEY, CDR2 SMNVEV, per germline (reference sequence). The CDR3 spans 14 residues. The V and J ends lost 5 bases and 1 base respectively, with 8 bases between them. Here the CDR3 DNA reads TGTGCCAGCAGTCGGGGTAGGAACACCGGGGAGCTGTTTTTT. Translated, it gives CASSRGRNTGELFF.

The chain has TRBV30 and TRBJ1-1, with 8 bases matching TRBD1. Germline lookup yields CDR1 GTSNPN and CDR2 SVGIG (reference sequence). The CDR3 loop spans 12 amino acids. Germline trimming cut 1 base from V and 11 bases from J; bases unmatched to any gene: 6. CDR3 in amino acids: CAWSARTGRAFF. The CDR3 DNA follows: TGTGCCTGGAGTGCACGGACAGGGAGGGCTTTCTTT.

This clone was seen just once. The chain has TRBV6-6 and TRBJ2-7, with 8 bases identical to TRBD2. The CDR3 extends over 14 amino acids. J gave up 3 bases and V 7 bases, and 8 bases lay outside the gene matches. Germline V gene sequence: CDR1 MNHNY, CDR2 SVGAGI (reference sequence). CDR3 residues: CASTAGTSFYEQYF. In DNA form, the CDR3 reads TGTGCCAGCACGGCCGGGACTAGTTTCTACGAGCAGTACTTC.

The rearrangement links TRBV5-4 to TRBJ1-1; 10 bases agree with TRBD1. CDR3 length: 15 amino acids. Germline CDR1 reads SGHNT; CDR2 reads YYREEE (reference sequence). J was trimmed by 1 base and V by 0 bases; bases with no gene match: 0. The CDR3 protein is CASSLGTGGNTEAFF. The CDR3 nucleotides read TGTGCCAGCAGCTTGGGGACAGGGGGGAACACTGAAGCTTTCTTT.

Written as DNA, the CDR3 is TGTGCCAGCAGCTTGGACAGCCTCTACGAGCAGTACTTC. This gives the protein CASSLDSLYEQYF. The rearrangement uses TRBV5-6 and TRBJ2-7, with D unresolved. The CDR3 length is 13 residues. V shed 0 bases and J shed 3 bases, with 7 bases lying between them. CDR1 is SGHDT and CDR2 is YYEEEE in the germline V gene.

The CDR3 loop is CASSPPAEWGNTIYF. CDR3 bases: TGTGCCAGCTCACCACCCGCGGAGTGGGGAAACACCATATATTTT. The chain carries TRBV18 and TRBJ1-3; D ambiguous. Germline lookup yields CDR1 KGHSH and CDR2 LQKENI. V was trimmed by 0 bases and J by 4 bases, leaving 10 bases between them. CDR3 length equals 15 residues.

In its sample, this clone was seen a few times. The rearrangement uses TRBV5-1 and TRBJ2-7, with 7 bases fitting TRBD1. The CDR3 length is 15 residues. Looked up from germline, CDR1 is SGHRS and CDR2 is YFSETQ. The V segment lost 4 bases and the J segment 2 bases; nucleotides outside the gene matches: 9. Here the CDR3 reads CASSTSDRTTYEQYF. For the CDR3, the DNA is TGCGCCAGCAGCACCTCGGACAGGACAACCTACGAGCAGTACTTC. The full variable domain, rest sourced from reference TRBV5-1 and TRBJ2-7, is KAGVTQTPRYLIKTRGQQVTLSCSPISGHRSVSWYQQTPGQGLQFLFEYFSETQRNKGNFPGRFSGRQFSNSRSEMNVSTLELGDSALYLCASSTSDRTTYEQYFGPGTRLTVT.

CDR3 bases: TGCGCCAGCAGCCAAGAACGGAGGGTCTATCAGCCCCAGCATTTT. Translated: CASSQERRVYQPQHF. This chain uses TRBV4-1 with TRBJ1-5, with D unclear. Germline V gives CDR1 MGHRA, CDR2 YSYEKL. The CDR3 covers 15 residues. The ends were cut back, 0 bases at V and 5 bases at J, with 11 bases in the middle.

In its sample, this clone was seen once. V gene TRBV19 combines with J gene TRBJ1-4; D remains unclear. The CDR3 spans 15 residues. V lost 3 bases, J lost 7 bases, and 15 bases lay in between. Germline V CDR1 and CDR2: LNHDA, SQIVND (reference sequence). CDR3: CASSIDGGWGEKLFF. For the CDR3, the DNA is TGTGCCAGTAGTATTGACGGCGGGTGGGGTGAAAAACTGTTTTTT.

The chain links TRBV7-2 to TRBJ2-5; weak D call: TRBD1 (6 bases). This CDR3 has 15 residues. From germline, CDR1 is SGHTA and CDR2 FQGNSA. Trimming removed 3 bases from V and 2 bases from J, with 13 bases in between. The CDR3 nucleotides are TGTGCCAGCAGCTTTTCGGGACAATATCAAGAGACCCAGTACTTC. It codes for CASSFSGQYQETQYF.

The chain uses TRBV5-6 and TRBJ2-2; perhaps TRBD2 as D (5 bases). The germline CDR1 and CDR2 sequences are SGHDT and YYEEEE. This CDR3 is built from 14 residues. The V end was cut by 4 bases, the J end by 8 bases, with 15 bases between. This CDR3 reads CASSRGPPVGELFF. The DNA for the CDR3 is TGTGCCAGCAGCCGCGGGCCCCCGGTAGGGGAGCTGTTTTTT.

V usage is TRBV9 and J usage is TRBJ2-1, with D perhaps TRBD2 (6 bases). V lost 4 bases and J lost 9, with 23 bases in between. The germline CDR1 and CDR2 sequences are SGDLS and YYNGEE. The CDR3 totals 16 residues. The CDR3 nucleotides are TGTGCCAGCAGCCAAAGTGGGACTGGGATCTTTACTGAGCAGTTCTTC. It is translated as CASSQSGTGIFTEQFF. The whole variable domain, filled in from reference TRBV9 and TRBJ2-1, reads DSGVTQTPKHLITATGQRVTLRCSPRSGDLSVYWYQQSLDQGLQFLIQYYNGEERAKGNILERFSAQQFPDLHSELNLSSLELGDSALYFCASSQSGTGIFTEQFFGPGTRLTVL.

The chain has TRBV2 and TRBJ1-6; TRBD1 might be the D (5 bases). The CDR3 extends over 14 amino acids. Germline V gene data show CDR1 as SNHLY and CDR2 as FYNNEI. V shed 6 bases and J shed 6 bases, with 12 bases lying between them. This CDR3 is CASRAGYLNSPLHF. The CDR3 DNA is TGTGCCAGCAGGGCAGGGTATCTTAATTCACCCCTCCACTTT. The full variable domain, completed using reference TRBV2 and TRBJ1-6, is EPEVTQTPSHQVTQMGQEVILRCVPISNHLYFYWYRQILGQKVEFLVSFYNNEISEKSEIFDDQFSVERPDGSNFTLKIRSTKLEDSAMYFCASRAGYLNSPLHFGNGTRLTVT.

The chain links TRBV5-8 to TRBJ2-7; a weak D match, TRBD1 (5 bases). The CDR3 is 15 residues long. Germline V gene sequence: CDR1 SGHTS, CDR2 YDEGEE. Trimming left V 5 bases short and J 2 bases short, with 17 bases between. This CDR3 is CASSPQGLNPYEQYF. The CDR3 coding sequence is TGTGCCAGCAGTCCTCAGGGATTAAATCCCTACGAGCAGTACTTC.

DNA of the CDR3: TGTGCCAGCAGTGTCCGTCAAGAGACCCAGTACTTC. Protein sequence: CASSVRQETQYF. The rearrangement uses TRBV2 and TRBJ2-5; unclear D gene. This CDR3 spans 12 amino acids. Germline-derived CDR1 and CDR2 are SNHLY and FYNNEI. V was trimmed by 4 bases and J by 2 bases, leaving 5 bases between them.

The sample holds a few counts of this clone. This chain links TRBV9 with TRBJ1-6, with TRBD1 matching 7 bases. The germline CDR1 and CDR2 sequences are SGDLS and YYNGEE. This CDR3 comprises 12 residues. Losses at the gene ends were 6 bases for V and 7 bases for J; bases not matched to a gene: 1. CDR3 protein: CASTQGNSPLHF. The CDR3 DNA is TGTGCCAGCACACAGGGGAATTCACCCCTCCACTTT.

The V gene is TRBV7-7, the J gene TRBJ2-3; 8 bases agree with TRBD1. With V trimmed by 0 bases and J by 6 bases, 5 bases remained unmatched. The CDR3 extends over 15 amino acids. CDR1 and CDR2 (germline): SSHAT, FNYEAQ (reference sequence). This CDR3 is CASSLAHGQGDTQYF. The CDR3, as DNA: TGTGCCAGCAGCTTAGCGCATGGACAGGGTGATACGCAGTATTTT.

This chain links TRBV2 with TRBJ2-5; no firm D call. The germline CDR1 and CDR2 sequences are SNHLY and FYNNEI. The CDR3 has 13 amino acids. The germline V and J ends were trimmed by 6 bases and 4 bases, with 12 bases remaining between them. The CDR3 DNA follows: TGTGCCAGCAGAGGAGACGATAGAGAGACCCAGTACTTC. Encoded protein: CASRGDDRETQYF.

J is TRBJ2-5 and V is TRBV5-1, with TRBD2 matching 16 bases. The CDR3 spans 18 residues. Per germline, CDR1 SGHRS and CDR2 YFSETQ. V lost 4 bases to trimming and J lost 2 bases; unmatched junction nucleotides: 8. The CDR3 DNA sequence: TGCGCCAGCAGCACGGGACTAGCGGGGGGGCCGGGTCAAGAGACCCAGTACTTC. Translating gives CASSTGLAGGPGQETQYF.

The rearrangement joins TRBV5-1 to TRBJ2-7, with 9 bases fitting TRBD1. This CDR3 is 15 amino acids long. In germline, CDR1 is SGHRS, CDR2 YFSETQ. V lost 4 bases and J lost 5; bases outside the gene matches: 10. The CDR3 nucleotides read TGCGCCAGCAGCCCTGGAGGGACAGGGTCCCACGAGCAGTACTTC. It translates to CASSPGGTGSHEQYF. Together with reference TRBV5-1 and TRBJ2-7, the CDR3 gives the full variable domain: KAGVTQTPRYLIKTRGQQVTLSCSPISGHRSVSWYQQTPGQGLQFLFEYFSETQRNKGNFPGRFSGRQFSNSRSEMNVSTLELGDSALYLCASSPGGTGSHEQYFGPGTRLTVT.

J is TRBJ1-1 and V is TRBV10-3; maybe TRBD1 (5 bases). The CDR3 loop spans 12 amino acids. Germline CDR1 reads ENHRY; CDR2 reads SYGVKD. Trimming stripped 7 bases from V and 2 bases from J, with 8 bases between. The CDR3 DNA is TGTGCCATCAAAGACAGAAACACTGAAGCTTTCTTT. This gives the protein CAIKDRNTEAFF.

This clone was counted a single time. The gene calls are TRBV2 and TRBJ2-7, with TRBD2 as a possible D gene (5 bases). CDR1 and CDR2 (germline): SNHLY, FYNNEI. V lost 6 bases to trimming and J lost 1 base, with 10 bases between them. The CDR3 runs to 13 residues. Written as DNA, the CDR3 is TGTGCCAGCAGATTAGCGAGATCCTACGAGCAGTACTTC. Encoded protein: CASRLARSYEQYF.

The table lists this clone with a count of one. The chain recombines TRBV7-2 with TRBJ2-3; TRBD2 matches at 13 bases. This CDR3 comprises 16 residues. Germline V lookup: CDR1 SGHTA, CDR2 FQGNSA. With V trimmed by 5 bases and J by 4 bases, 6 bases remained unmatched. CDR3 sequence: CASSPVLAGGADTQYF. The CDR3 DNA reads as TGTGCCAGCAGCCCGGTACTAGCGGGGGGGGCAGATACGCAGTATTTT.